One TCR beta chain is described in this entry. Germline V gene data show CDR1 as MNHEY and CDR2 as SMNVEV (reference sequence). The CDR3 runs 15 residues. Losses at the gene ends were 5 bases for V and 1 base for J; bases not matched to a gene: 4. There were TCR beta CDR3 regions amplified from RNA transcripts. The HTBI primer set was used in a first-round RT-PCR of the TCR CDR3. MiXCR, run by TCRdb on the multiplex PCR reads, gives a single entry per CDR3 protein. Here the sample spans over 350,000 distinct CDR3 sequences, more than 13% being singletons. This sample stems from a study of T cells in Graves' hyperthyroidism and ophthalmopathy. Across the whole study: Upon initial diagnosis and before any treatment, peripheral blood was collected.

The chain links TRBV27 to TRBJ2-2; TRBD1 matches at 7 bases. This clonotype was obtained from a man aged 45-65 years with Graves' ophthalmopathy. The source material was blood. CDR3 nucleotide sequence: TGTGCCAGCAGTACCAACAGGGGGAACACCGGGGAGCTGTTTTTT. The encoded protein is CASSTNRGNTGELFF.